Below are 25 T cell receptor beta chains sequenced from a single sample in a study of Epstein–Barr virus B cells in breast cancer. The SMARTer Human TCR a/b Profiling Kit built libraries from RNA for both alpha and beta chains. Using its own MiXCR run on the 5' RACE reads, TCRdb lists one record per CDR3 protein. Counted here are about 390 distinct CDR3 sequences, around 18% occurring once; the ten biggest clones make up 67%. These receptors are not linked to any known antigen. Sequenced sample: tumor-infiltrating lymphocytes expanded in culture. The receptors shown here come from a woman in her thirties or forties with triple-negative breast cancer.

The CDR3 sequence: CASSSSLGGLSYNEQFF. The CDR3, as DNA: TGTGCCAGCAGTTCGTCCCTCGGGGGTCTGTCGTACAATGAGCAGTTCTTC. The gene calls are TRBV12-3 or TRBV12-4 and TRBJ2-1, with D perhaps TRBD2 (6 bases). This CDR3 is 17 amino acids long. The ends were cut back, 4 bases at V and 4 bases at J, with 20 bases in the middle.

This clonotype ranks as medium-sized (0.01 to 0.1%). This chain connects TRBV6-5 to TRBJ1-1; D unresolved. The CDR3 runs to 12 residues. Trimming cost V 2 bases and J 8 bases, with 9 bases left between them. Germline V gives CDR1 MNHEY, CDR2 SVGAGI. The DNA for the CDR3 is TGTGCCAGCAGTTACGTGAGCTTAGAAGCTTTCTTT. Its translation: CASSYVSLEAFF.

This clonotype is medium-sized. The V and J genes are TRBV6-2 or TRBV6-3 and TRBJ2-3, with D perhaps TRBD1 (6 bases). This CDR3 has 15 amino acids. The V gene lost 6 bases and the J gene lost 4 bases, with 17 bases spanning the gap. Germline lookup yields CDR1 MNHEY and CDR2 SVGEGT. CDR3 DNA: TGTGCCAGCAGCAAGACTGAGGGGGTGGCAGATACGCAGTATTTT. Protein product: CASSKTEGVADTQYF.

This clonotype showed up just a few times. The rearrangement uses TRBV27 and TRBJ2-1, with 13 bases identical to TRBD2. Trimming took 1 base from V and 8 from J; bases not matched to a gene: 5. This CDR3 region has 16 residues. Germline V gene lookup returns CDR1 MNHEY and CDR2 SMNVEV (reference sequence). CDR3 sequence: CASSLLGTSGTYEQFF. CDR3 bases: TGTGCCAGCAGTTTATTGGGGACTAGCGGGACATATGAGCAGTTCTTC.

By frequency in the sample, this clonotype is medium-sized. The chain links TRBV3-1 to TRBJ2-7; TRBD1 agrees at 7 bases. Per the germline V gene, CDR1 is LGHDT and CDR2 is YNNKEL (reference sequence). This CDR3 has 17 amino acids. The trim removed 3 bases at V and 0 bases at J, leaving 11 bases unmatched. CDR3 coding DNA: TGTGCCAGCAGCCAGAGACAGGGAAAAGGTAGCTCCTACGAGCAGTACTTC. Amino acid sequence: CASSQRQGKGSSYEQYF.

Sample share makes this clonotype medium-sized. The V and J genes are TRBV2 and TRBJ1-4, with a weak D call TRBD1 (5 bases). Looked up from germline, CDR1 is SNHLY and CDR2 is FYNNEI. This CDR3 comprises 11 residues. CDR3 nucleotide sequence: TGTGCTGCCCAGGGTCATGAAAAACTGTTTTTT. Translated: CAAQGHEKLFF.

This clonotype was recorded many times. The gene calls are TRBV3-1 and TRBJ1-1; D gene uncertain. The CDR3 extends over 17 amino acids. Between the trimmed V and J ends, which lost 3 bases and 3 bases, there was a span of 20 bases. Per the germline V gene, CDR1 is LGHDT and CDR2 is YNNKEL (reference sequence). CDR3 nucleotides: TGTGCCAGCAGCCACCCTACTACCGGGCCTAAGGACACTGAAGCTTTCTTT. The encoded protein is CASSHPTTGPKDTEAFF.

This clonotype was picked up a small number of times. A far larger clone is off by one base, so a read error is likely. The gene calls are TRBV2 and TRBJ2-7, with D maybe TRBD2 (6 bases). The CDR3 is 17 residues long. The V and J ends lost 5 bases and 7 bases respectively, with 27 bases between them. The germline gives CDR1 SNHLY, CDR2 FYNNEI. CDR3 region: CASSPLGGLQLYNEQYF. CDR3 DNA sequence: TGTGCCAGCAGTCCCTTGGGGGGACTTCAGTTGTACAATGAGCAGTACTTC. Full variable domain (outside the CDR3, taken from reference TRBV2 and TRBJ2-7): EPEVTQTPSHQVTQMGQEVILRCVPISNHLYFYWYRQILGQKVEFLVSFYNNEISEKSEIFDDQFSVERPDGSNFTLKIRSTKLEDSAMYFCASSPLGGLQLYNEQYFGPGTRLTVT.

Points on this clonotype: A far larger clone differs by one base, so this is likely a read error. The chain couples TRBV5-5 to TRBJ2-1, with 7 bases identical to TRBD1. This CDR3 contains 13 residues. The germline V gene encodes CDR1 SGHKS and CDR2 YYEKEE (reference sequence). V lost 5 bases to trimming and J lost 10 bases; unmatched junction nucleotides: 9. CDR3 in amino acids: CASRLTGAYEQFF. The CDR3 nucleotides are TGTGCCAGCAGACTTACAGGGGCCTACGAGCAGTTCTTC.

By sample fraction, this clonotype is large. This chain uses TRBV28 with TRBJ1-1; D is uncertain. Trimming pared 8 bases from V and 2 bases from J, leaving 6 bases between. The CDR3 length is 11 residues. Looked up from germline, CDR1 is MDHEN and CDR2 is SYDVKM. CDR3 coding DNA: TGTGCCAGCGGCAGAAACACTGAAGCTTTCTTT. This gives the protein CASGRNTEAFF.

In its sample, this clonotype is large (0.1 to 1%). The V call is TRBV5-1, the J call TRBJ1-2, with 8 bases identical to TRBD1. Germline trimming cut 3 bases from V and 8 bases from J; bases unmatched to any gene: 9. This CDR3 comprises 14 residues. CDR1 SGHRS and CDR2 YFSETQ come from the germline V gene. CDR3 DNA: TGCGCCAGCAGCTCTACCGGGACAGGCACCGGCTACACCTTC. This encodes CASSSTGTGTGYTF.

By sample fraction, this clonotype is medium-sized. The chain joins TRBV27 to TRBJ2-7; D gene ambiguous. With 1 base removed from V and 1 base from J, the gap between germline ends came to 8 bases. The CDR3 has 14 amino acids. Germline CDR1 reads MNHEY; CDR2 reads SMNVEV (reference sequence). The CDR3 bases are TGTGCCAGCAGTTTATTTCCTTATTCCTACGAGCAGTACTTC. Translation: CASSLFPYSYEQYF.

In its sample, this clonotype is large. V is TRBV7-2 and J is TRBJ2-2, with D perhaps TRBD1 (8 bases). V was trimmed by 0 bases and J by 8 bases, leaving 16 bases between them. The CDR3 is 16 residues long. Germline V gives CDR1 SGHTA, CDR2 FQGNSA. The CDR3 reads CASSLAKPQGGGELFF. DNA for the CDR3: TGTGCCAGCAGCTTAGCGAAACCACAGGGGGGGGGGGAGCTGTTTTTT. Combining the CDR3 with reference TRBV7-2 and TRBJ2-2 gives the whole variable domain GAGVSQSPSNKVTEKGKDVELRCDPISGHTALYWYRQSLGQGLEFLIYFQGNSAPDKSGLPSDRFSAERTGGSVSTLTIQRTQQEDSAVYLCASSLAKPQGGGELFFGEGSRLTVL.

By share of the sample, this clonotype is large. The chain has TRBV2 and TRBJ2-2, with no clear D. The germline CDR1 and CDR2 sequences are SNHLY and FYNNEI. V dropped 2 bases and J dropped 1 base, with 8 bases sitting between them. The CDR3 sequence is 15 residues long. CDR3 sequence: CASSEWWKNTGELFF. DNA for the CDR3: TGTGCCAGCAGTGAATGGTGGAAGAACACCGGGGAGCTGTTTTTT.

This chain's CDR3 is CASSYLKIFGEQYF. The CDR3 DNA is TGTGCCAGCAGTTACCTGAAAATTTTCGGCGAGCAGTACTTC. The chain couples TRBV6-2 or TRBV6-3 to TRBJ2-7, with D unclear. Trimming removed 2 bases at V and 6 bases at J, with 14 bases between. The CDR3 extends over 14 amino acids. CDR1 MNHEY and CDR2 SVGEGT come from the germline V gene.

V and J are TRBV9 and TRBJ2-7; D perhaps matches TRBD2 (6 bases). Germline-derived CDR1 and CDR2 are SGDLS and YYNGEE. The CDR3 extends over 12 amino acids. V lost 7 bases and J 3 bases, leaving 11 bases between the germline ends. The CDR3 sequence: CASPVSGYEQYF. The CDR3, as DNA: TGTGCCAGCCCAGTTAGCGGCTACGAGCAGTACTTC.

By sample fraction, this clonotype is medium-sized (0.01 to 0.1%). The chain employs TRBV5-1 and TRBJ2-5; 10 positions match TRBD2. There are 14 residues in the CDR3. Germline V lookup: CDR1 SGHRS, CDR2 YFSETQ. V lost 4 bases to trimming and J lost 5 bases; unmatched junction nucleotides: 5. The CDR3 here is CASSETSGAETQYF. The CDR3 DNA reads TGCGCCAGCAGCGAAACTAGCGGGGCGGAGACCCAGTACTTC.

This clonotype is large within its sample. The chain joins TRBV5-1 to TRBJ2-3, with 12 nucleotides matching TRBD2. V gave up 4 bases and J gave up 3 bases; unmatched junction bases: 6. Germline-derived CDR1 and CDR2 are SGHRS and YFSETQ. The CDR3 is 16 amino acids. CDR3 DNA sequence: TGCGCCAGCAGCCCGTATCTAGCGGGAGGGACAGATACGCAGTATTTT. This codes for CASSPYLAGGTDTQYF.

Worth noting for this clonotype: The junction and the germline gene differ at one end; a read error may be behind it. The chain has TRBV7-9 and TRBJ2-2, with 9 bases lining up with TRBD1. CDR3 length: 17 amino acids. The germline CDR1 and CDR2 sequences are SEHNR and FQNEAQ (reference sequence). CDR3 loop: CASSSNAGQGPTGELLF. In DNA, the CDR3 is TGTGCCAGCAGCTCCAACGCGGGACAGGGTCCCACCGGGGAGCTGCTTTTT.

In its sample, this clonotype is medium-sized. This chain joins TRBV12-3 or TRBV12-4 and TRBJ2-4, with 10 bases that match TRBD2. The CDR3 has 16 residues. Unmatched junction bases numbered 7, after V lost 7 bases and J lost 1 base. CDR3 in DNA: TGTGCCAGCAAACCAGCGGGAGGGCGGGCCAAAAACATTCAGTACTTC. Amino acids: CASKPAGGRAKNIQYF.

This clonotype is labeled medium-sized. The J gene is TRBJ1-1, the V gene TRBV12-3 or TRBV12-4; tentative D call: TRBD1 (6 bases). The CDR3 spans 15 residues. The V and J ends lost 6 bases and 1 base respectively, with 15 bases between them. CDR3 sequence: CASSQRGGTNTEAFF. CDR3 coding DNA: TGTGCCAGCAGCCAACGAGGGGGGACGAACACTGAAGCTTTCTTT.

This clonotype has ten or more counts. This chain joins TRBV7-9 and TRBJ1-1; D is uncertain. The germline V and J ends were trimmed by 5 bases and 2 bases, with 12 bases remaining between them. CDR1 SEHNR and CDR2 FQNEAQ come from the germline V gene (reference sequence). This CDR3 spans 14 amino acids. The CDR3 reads CASSTTAENTEAFF. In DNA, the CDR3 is TGTGCCAGCAGCACAACAGCAGAAAACACTGAAGCTTTCTTT.

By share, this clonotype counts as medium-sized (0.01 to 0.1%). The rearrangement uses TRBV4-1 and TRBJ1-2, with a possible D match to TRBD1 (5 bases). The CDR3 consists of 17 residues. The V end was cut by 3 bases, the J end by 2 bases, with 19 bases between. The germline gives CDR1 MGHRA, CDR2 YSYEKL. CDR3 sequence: CASSQPPFPGKNYGYTF. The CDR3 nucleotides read TGCGCCAGCAGCCAGCCTCCGTTCCCAGGGAAAAACTATGGCTACACCTTC.

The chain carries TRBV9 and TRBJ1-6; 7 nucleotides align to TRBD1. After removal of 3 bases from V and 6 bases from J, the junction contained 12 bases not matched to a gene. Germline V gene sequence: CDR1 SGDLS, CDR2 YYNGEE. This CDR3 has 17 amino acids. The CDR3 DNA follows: TGTGCCAGCAGCGGGGGGGGACCCGGGACAGTTAATTCACCCCTCCACTTT. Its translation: CASSGGGPGTVNSPLHF.

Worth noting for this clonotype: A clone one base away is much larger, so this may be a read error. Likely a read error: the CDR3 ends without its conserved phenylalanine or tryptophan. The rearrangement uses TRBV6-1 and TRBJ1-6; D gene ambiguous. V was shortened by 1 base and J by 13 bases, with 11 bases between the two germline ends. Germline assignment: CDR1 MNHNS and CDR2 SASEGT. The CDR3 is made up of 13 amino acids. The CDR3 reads CASSEGRRAPLHS. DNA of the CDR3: TGTGCCAGCAGTGAAGGCAGGCGGGCGCCCCTCCACTCT.